The next 17 T cell receptor beta chains were all read from a single sample in a study of T-cell reconstitution after alpha-beta-depleted transplantation in children. Unique molecular identifiers were used to barcode this TCRbeta library. Each CDR3 protein is one row after TCRdb ran MiXCR on the PCR reads. This table holds 500,000 or so distinct CDR3 sequences, 30% to 35% found once. The source material was PBMCs from the stem cell graft donor, sampled from the stem cell graft. All receptors derive from a human donor who donated a stem cell graft to a child with aplastic anemia.

The J gene is TRBJ2-5, the V gene TRBV27; D is ambiguous. The germline V gene encodes CDR1 MNHEY and CDR2 SMNVEV (reference sequence). CDR3 length: 13 amino acids. V dropped 0 bases and J dropped 0 bases, with 2 bases sitting between them. The CDR3 here is CASSLSYQETQYF. The DNA for the CDR3 is TGTGCCAGCAGTTTATCGTACCAAGAGACCCAGTACTTC.

This clonotype was recorded a few times. V and J are TRBV20-1 and TRBJ2-1, with a tentative D call TRBD2 (6 bases). CDR1 is DFQATT, CDR2 SNEGSKA, per germline (reference sequence). V was cut by 6 bases and J by 10 bases, with 19 bases left in between. The CDR3 loop spans 13 amino acids. CDR3 nucleotide sequence: TGCAGTGCAGGGACTTCCGCGGCGGGAGAGCAGTTCTTC. Its protein is CSAGTSAAGEQFF.

The chain links TRBV11-2 to TRBJ2-1; D gene ambiguous. The CDR3 loop spans 16 amino acids. V lost 1 base and J 0 bases, leaving 10 bases between the germline ends. CDR1 is SGHAT, CDR2 FQNNGV, per germline. The CDR3 is CASSLGPPTSYNEQFF. For the CDR3, the DNA is TGTGCCAGCAGCTTAGGGCCGCCGACCTCCTACAATGAGCAGTTCTTC.

As DNA, the CDR3 is TGTGCCAGCAGCAACTTAGGACAGGGGGGCACTGAAGCTTTCTTT. This codes for CASSNLGQGGTEAFF. This sequence joins TRBV12-3 or TRBV12-4 and TRBJ1-1; 10 nucleotides match TRBD1. The CDR3 contains 15 residues. The ends lost 6 bases at V and 4 bases at J; junction bases unmatched: 8.

This clonotype was detected a few times. This chain uses TRBV28 with TRBJ2-3; 7 bases map to TRBD1. Germline values: CDR1 MDHEN, CDR2 SYDVKM. The CDR3 length is 14 residues. The J segment lost 3 bases and the V segment lost 4 bases, leaving 4 bases of the junction unmatched. CDR3 in DNA: TGTGCCAGCAGTTCGACAGGGCTGACAGATACGCAGTATTTT. Translation: CASSSTGLTDTQYF.

This chain links TRBV11-3 with TRBJ2-1, with TRBD2 matching over 10 bases. V lost 0 bases, J lost 7 bases, and 6 bases stayed unmatched. Germline V gene sequence: CDR1 SGHNT, CDR2 YENEEA. The CDR3 runs to 16 residues. The CDR3 reads CASSLESGRALNEQFF. CDR3 sequence (DNA): TGTGCCAGCAGCTTAGAGAGCGGGAGGGCACTAAATGAGCAGTTCTTC.

The rearrangement links TRBV6-2 or TRBV6-3 to TRBJ1-3; the match to TRBD1 covers 7 bases. The CDR3 covers 15 residues. The V gene's germline CDR1 is MNHEY and CDR2 SVGEGT. V lost 8 bases, J lost 4 bases, and 11 bases stayed unmatched. CDR3: CASADTDRPGNTIYF. The CDR3 DNA reads TGTGCCAGCGCAGATACGGACAGGCCCGGAAACACCATATATTTT.

The chain recombines TRBV12-3 or TRBV12-4 with TRBJ2-2; D gene uncertain. V was shortened by 3 bases and J by 6 bases, with 20 bases between the two germline ends. The CDR3 extends over 17 amino acids. The CDR3 sequence: CASSLPQTQFSSGELFF. CDR3 sequence (DNA): TGTGCCAGCAGTTTGCCGCAAACACAGTTTTCTTCCGGGGAGCTGTTTTTT.

This clonotype was picked up a small number of times. This chain uses TRBV20-1 with TRBJ2-1; 9 bases line up with TRBD2. The CDR3 runs to 14 residues. Losses at the gene ends were 5 bases for V and 7 bases for J; bases not matched to a gene: 9. Per the germline V gene, CDR1 is DFQATT and CDR2 is SNEGSKA (reference sequence). The CDR3 is CSAGRGRALNEQFF. The CDR3 DNA reads TGCAGTGCTGGGCGCGGGAGGGCCTTAAATGAGCAGTTCTTC.

The chain recombines TRBV7-6 with TRBJ1-2; D unresolved. The ends were cut back, 6 bases at V and 2 bases at J, with 10 bases in the middle. Germline CDR1 is SGHVS and CDR2 is FNYEAQ. This CDR3 has 13 residues. The CDR3 sequence: CASSSTDNYGYTF. DNA for the CDR3: TGTGCCAGCAGTTCGACGGACAACTATGGCTACACCTTC.

This clonotype has just a few counts. In DNA form, the CDR3 reads TGCAGCGTTGAAAGGGCAGGGCTGCCAGGCGGTGAGCAGTTCTTC. As protein: CSVERAGLPGGEQFF. This rearrangement joins TRBV29-1 to TRBJ2-1, with a tentative D call TRBD1 (5 bases). Germline assignment: CDR1 SQVTM and CDR2 ANQGSEA. Trimming took 2 bases from V and 9 from J, leaving 20 bases between them. CDR3 length equals 15 residues.

The chain couples TRBV29-1 to TRBJ1-4, with TRBD1 as a possible D gene (6 bases). The V end was cut by 5 bases, the J end by 0 bases, with 10 bases between. Germline assignment: CDR1 SQVTM and CDR2 ANQGSEA. The CDR3 sequence is 14 residues long. DNA of the CDR3: TGCAGCGTTCAGGACAGCGCAACTAATGAAAAACTGTTTTTT. As protein: CSVQDSATNEKLFF.

The chain couples TRBV4-3 to TRBJ2-2; D gene ambiguous. Trimming removed 1 base at V and 2 bases at J, with 11 bases between. The V gene's germline CDR1 is LGHNA and CDR2 YSLEER. The CDR3 covers 16 residues. The CDR3 here is CASSQVVPLNTGELFF. CDR3 nucleotide sequence: TGCGCCAGCAGCCAAGTGGTTCCTCTCAACACCGGGGAGCTGTTTTTT.

This clonotype has a handful of counts. The V and J genes are TRBV5-6 and TRBJ1-1; weak D call: TRBD1 (6 bases). Trimming took off 6 bases at V and 4 bases at J, with 13 bases between the two ends. The length of the CDR3 is 13 residues. Looked up from germline, CDR1 is SGHDT and CDR2 is YYEEEE. CDR3 bases: TGTGCCAGCACCGTACAGGGAGGCACTGAAGCTTTCTTT. This codes for CASTVQGGTEAFF.

This clonotype was picked up one time. The V and J genes are TRBV4-1 and TRBJ1-5; a possible D gene is TRBD1 (6 bases). CDR3 length: 16 amino acids. CDR1 is MGHRA and CDR2 is YSYEKL in the germline V gene. Trimming stripped 5 bases from V and 2 bases from J, with 16 bases between. The CDR3 coding sequence is TGCGCCAGCAGCGAAGGGGCAGGGGCTGGCAATCAGCCCCAGCATTTT. Translated: CASSEGAGAGNQPQHF.

This clonotype was counted only a few times. Here the CDR3 DNA reads TGTGCCAGTAGCCGACAGGGATGGAACCACGAGCAGTACTTC. Its translation: CASSRQGWNHEQYF. V usage is TRBV19 and J usage is TRBJ2-7; 7 bases agree with TRBD1. Germline V lookup: CDR1 LNHDA, CDR2 SQIVND (reference sequence). The CDR3 length is 14 residues. V lost 6 bases, J lost 5 bases, and 10 bases stayed unmatched.

This clonotype was found a few times. This sequence joins TRBV29-1 and TRBJ2-5; D is perhaps TRBD1 or TRBD2 (5 bases each). V lost 3 bases, J lost 14 bases, and 19 bases lay in between. CDR3 size: 12 residues. Germline V lookup: CDR1 SQVTM, CDR2 ANQGSEA. DNA for the CDR3: TGCAGCGTTGAGGGGGTAGAGAGGGCGTCCTACTTC. It encodes CSVEGVERASYF. Combining the CDR3 with reference TRBV29-1 and TRBJ2-5 gives the whole variable domain SAVISQKPSRDICQRGTSLTIQCQVDSQVTMMFWYRQQPGQSLTLIATANQGSEATYESGFVIDKFPISRPNLTFSTLTVSNMSPEDSSIYLCSVEGVERASYFGPGTRLLVL.